The present TCR beta chain was sequenced within a study of T-cell reconstitution after alpha-beta-depleted transplantation in children (dated by TCRdb to the mid-2010s). With regard to the full study: The study quantitatively tracked T-cell immune reconstitution after TCRalphabeta/CD19-depleted allogeneic hematopoietic cell transplantation in children using TCR repertoire profiling.

In this sample, this clonotype turned up a few times. Its specific antigen is unknown. No per-base quality is available; no much larger clone lies one base away. To prepare the library, PCR was applied. The sample was run on an Illumina HiSeq 2500. TCR library preparation used molecular barcoding, with unique molecular identifiers applied to normalize quantification of the TCRbeta repertoire. TCRdb trimmed the raw reads at Q25, called clones with MiXCR and kept productive beta chains. Each CDR3 protein appears once, grouped with its most common genes and DNA. For this sample the table gives 190,000 or so distinct CDR3 sequences, of which 6.5% to 7.5% were detected only once. The ten most abundant clones make up around 3% of the sample. V is reduced by 0 bases and J by 8 bases, leaving a spacing of 8 bases between them. CDR1 DFQATT and CDR2 SNEGSKA are derived from the germline V gene (reference sequence). There are 12 amino acids in the CDR3, from cysteine to phenylalanine inclusive. Only the CDR3 DNA is retained, 36 bases long and in frame from the first base.

Sequences were derived from PBMCs from the stem cell graft donor, sampled from the stem cell graft. The chain was built from TRBV20-1 and TRBJ1-3, with the D gene not confidently named. The TCR was taken from a human donor who donated a stem cell graft to a child with Wiskott-Aldrich syndrome. The CDR3 region reads CSAREMGDTIYF. The nucleotide sequence reads as follows: TGCAGTGCTAGAGAAATGGGAGACACCATATATTTT.